This entry features one T cell receptor (beta chain) sequence. Its target is not known. Generated by immunoSEQ multiplex PCR, the TCRdb table keeps only in-frame clones and is missing some. The sample lists more than 12,000 clones, about 93% occurring once. The data originate from a study of somatic mutations in cytotoxic T cells in rheumatoid arthritis. Study-level results: Statistically, CD8+ T-cell clonality was not significantly distinct between individuals with rheumatoid arthritis and age-matched healthy controls.

This CDR3 contains 16 residues. CDR1 is SGHNT and CDR2 is YYREEE in the germline V gene (reference sequence). V was pared by 0 bases and J by 0 bases, with 11 bases between. The sample consisted of CD4+ T cells sorted from blood. The chain links TRBV5-4 to TRBJ2-3; tentatively, D is TRBD2 (6 bases). This clonotype was sampled from a man aged 65 to 79 with rheumatoid arthritis. CDR3 region: CASSLGLVLSTDTQYF. CDR3 bases: TGTGCCAGCAGCTTGGGACTAGTATTAAGCACAGATACGCAGTATTTT.